Below, 5 T cell receptor beta chains from the same sample are listed, as sequenced in a study of cytomegalovirus exposure and HLA in healthy donors. The PCR used 60 Vbeta and 13 Jbeta primers. Method: immunoSEQ multiplex PCR; TCRdb's copy keeps in-frame clones and lacks some. In the table there are about 170,000 clones, 80% to 85% of which are singletons. Source material: PBMCs. The source of these receptors is a male donor in good health and CMV-seronegative.

The chain combines TRBV9 with TRBJ1-6; perhaps TRBD1 as D (5 bases). V was pared by 0 bases and J by 6 bases, with 13 bases between. The CDR3 covers 16 residues. The germline CDR1 and CDR2 sequences are SGDLS and YYNGEE. The CDR3 loop reads CASSVAGIQVNSPLHF. In DNA form, the CDR3 reads TGTGCCAGCAGCGTAGCAGGGATCCAAGTTAATTCACCCCTCCACTTT.

The rearrangement joins TRBV5-8 to TRBJ2-5; the match to TRBD1 covers 10 bases. Per the germline V gene, CDR1 is SGHTS and CDR2 is YDEGEE. The CDR3 is 17 amino acids. J lost 7 bases, V lost 4 bases, and 16 bases had no gene match. CDR3 DNA: TGTGCCAGCAGCGCGGACCAGACAGGGGGCTTTTTGTGGACCCAGTACTTC. Translating it yields CASSADQTGGFLWTQYF.

The rearrangement links TRBV27 to TRBJ1-1; weak D call: TRBD1 (5 bases). Deletions cut 6 bases from V and 0 bases from J, with 14 bases between. Germline CDR1 and CDR2: MNHEY and SMNVEV (reference sequence). This CDR3 comprises 15 residues. CDR3 DNA sequence: TGTGCCAGCAGCCTAGGGGTAGGGTTGAACACTGAAGCTTTCTTT. Translating gives CASSLGVGLNTEAFF.

The chain is built from TRBV9 and TRBJ1-2; tentatively, D is TRBD1 (6 bases). The CDR3 totals 13 residues. Trimming took 4 bases from V and 7 from J, leaving 14 bases between them. The germline CDR1 and CDR2 sequences are SGDLS and YYNGEE. CDR3 in amino acids: CASSPRRGSGYTF. In DNA form, the CDR3 reads TGTGCCAGCAGCCCCCGCAGGGGAAGTGGCTACACCTTC.

Here the CDR3 reads CASIRQGLNTEAFF. CDR3 DNA: TGTGCCAGCATTAGACAGGGATTGAACACTGAAGCTTTCTTT. This rearrangement joins TRBV6-5 to TRBJ1-1; TRBD1 aligns across 7 bases. Unmatched junction bases numbered 5, after V lost 7 bases and J lost 0 bases. Germline V gene data show CDR1 as MNHEY and CDR2 as SVGAGI. The CDR3 extends over 14 amino acids.